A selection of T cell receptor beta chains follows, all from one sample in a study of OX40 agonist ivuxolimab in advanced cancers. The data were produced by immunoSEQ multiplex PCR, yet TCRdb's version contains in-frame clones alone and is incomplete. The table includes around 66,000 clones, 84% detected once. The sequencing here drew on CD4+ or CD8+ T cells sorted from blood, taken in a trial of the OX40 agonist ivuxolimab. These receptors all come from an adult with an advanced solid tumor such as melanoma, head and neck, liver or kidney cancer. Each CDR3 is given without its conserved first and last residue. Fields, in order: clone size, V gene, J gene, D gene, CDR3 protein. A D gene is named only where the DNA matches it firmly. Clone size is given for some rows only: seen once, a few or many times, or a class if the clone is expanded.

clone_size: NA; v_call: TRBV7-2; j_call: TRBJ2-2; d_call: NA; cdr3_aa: ASSLVGDLNTGELF
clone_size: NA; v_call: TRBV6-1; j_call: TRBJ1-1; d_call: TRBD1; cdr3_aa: ASRPITGDPREAF
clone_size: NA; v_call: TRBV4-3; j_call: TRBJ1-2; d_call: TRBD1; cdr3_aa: ASSQGPGTAMYGYT
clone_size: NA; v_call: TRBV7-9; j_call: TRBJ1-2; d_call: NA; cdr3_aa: ASSFDGTGHYT
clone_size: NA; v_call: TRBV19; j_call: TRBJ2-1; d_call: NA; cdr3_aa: ASSNQAGYNEQF
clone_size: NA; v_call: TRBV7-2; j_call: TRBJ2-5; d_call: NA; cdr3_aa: ASSIGRYQETQY
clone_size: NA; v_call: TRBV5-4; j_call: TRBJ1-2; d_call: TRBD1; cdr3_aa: ASSLQGDYGYT
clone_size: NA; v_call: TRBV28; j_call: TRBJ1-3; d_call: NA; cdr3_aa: ASSWPGARGNTIY
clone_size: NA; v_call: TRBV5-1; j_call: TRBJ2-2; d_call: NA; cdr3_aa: ASSLGWRSANTGELF
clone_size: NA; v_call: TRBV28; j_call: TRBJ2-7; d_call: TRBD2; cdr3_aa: ASSLLGGFNHEQY
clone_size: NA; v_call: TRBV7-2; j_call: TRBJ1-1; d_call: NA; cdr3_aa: ASSVVSRRSVRNTEAF
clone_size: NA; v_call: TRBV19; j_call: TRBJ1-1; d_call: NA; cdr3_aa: ASSMGYLRTEAF
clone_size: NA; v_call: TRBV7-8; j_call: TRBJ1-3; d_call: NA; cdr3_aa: ASSPLGGGLSGNTIY
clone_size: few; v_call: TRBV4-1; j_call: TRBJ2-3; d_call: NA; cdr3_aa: ASSQDPSGSSTDTQY
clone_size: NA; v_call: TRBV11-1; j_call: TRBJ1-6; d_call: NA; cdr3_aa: ASSPQGGGNSPLH
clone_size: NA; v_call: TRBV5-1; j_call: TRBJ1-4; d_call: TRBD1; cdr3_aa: ASSEGQGTNEKLF
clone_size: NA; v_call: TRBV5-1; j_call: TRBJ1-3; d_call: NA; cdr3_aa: ASSLGAGTSGNTIY
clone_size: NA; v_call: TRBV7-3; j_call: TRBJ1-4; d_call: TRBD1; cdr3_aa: ASSEGTGNEKLF
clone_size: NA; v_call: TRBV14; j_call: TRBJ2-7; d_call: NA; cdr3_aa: ASSQVRAYEQY